The sequence of this T cell receptor (beta chain) was determined in a study of CD4 T cells in relation to SARS-CoV-2 and coronaviruses. The unexposed donors gave CD4+ T cells in 2011-2018, prior to COVID-19. Using immunoSEQ multiplex PCR, the repertoire was profiled, and TCRdb retains in-frame clones only, with some absent. The sample includes around 56,000 clones, about nine tenths of them seen just once. The CDR3 spans 14 residues. V lost 5 bases, J lost 5 bases, and 8 bases stayed unmatched. Germline V gives CDR1 SNHLY, CDR2 FYNNEI. General observations from the study: Around two thirds of donors had memory CD4+ clonotypes crossrecognizing SARS-CoV-2 and common cold coronavirus spike.

With regard to this clone: Its target is unknown.

This TCR derives from a human donor in good health. The chain joins TRBV2 to TRBJ2-5; 7 bases agree with TRBD1. The sequencing input was memory CD4+ T cells from PBMCs. The CDR3 loop is CASSPSTGMETQYF. In DNA form, the CDR3 reads TGTGCCAGCAGTCCGTCGACAGGGATGGAGACCCAGTACTTC.